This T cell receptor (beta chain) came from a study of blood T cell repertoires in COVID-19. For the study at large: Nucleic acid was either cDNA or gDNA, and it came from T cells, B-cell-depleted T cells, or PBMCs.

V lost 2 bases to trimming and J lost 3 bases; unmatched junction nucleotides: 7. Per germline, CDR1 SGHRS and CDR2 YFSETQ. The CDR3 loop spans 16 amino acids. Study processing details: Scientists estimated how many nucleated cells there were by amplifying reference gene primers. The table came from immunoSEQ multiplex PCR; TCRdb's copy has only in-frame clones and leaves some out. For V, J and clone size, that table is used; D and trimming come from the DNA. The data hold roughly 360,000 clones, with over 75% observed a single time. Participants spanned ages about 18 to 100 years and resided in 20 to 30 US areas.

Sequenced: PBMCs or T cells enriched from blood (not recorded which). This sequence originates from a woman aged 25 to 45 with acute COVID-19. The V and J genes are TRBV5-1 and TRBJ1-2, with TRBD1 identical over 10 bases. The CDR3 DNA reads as TGCGCCAGCAGCTTAAGGACAGGGGGGATCGACTATGGCTACACCTTC. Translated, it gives CASSLRTGGIDYGYTF.